The 7 T cell receptor beta chains below all came from one sample that was sequenced in a study of Ad26.COV2.S vaccination and SARS-CoV-2 variants. Indicated treatment: roughly 18 received Ad26.COV2.S at low or high dose, single or two shots; roughly five received placebo; per-sample allocation not given. Specimens were obtained on day 63 following the first vaccine or placebo injection. Sequencing was performed with immunoSEQ multiplex PCR; in TCRdb, only in-frame clones are kept and a portion is missing. The sample lists hundreds of thousands of clones; about 80% were seen once. The sequences come from peripheral blood, collected in a trial of Ad26.COV2.S vaccine versus placebo. Receptors were obtained from a person aged 18-60 years who received the Ad26.COV2.S COVID-19 vaccine or a placebo.

The genes are TRBV7-9 and TRBJ1-6; no firm D call. V lost 0 bases to trimming and J lost 14 bases, with 17 bases between them. This CDR3 has 15 residues. CDR1 is SEHNR and CDR2 is FQNEAQ in the germline V gene (reference sequence). CDR3: CASSLARGGESALHF. CDR3 in DNA: TGTGCCAGCAGCTTAGCGCGAGGAGGAGAATCGGCCCTCCACTTT. The whole variable domain, filled in from reference TRBV7-9 and TRBJ1-6, reads DTGVSQNPRHKITKRGQNVTFRCDPISEHNRLYWYRQTLGQGPEFLTYFQNEAQLEKSRLLSDRFSAERPKGSFSTLEIQRTEQGDSAMYLCASSLARGGESALHFGNGTRLTVT.

The V and J genes are TRBV27 and TRBJ1-6; D is unclear. The CDR3 loop spans 15 amino acids. V was clipped by 5 bases and J by 12 bases, with 20 bases between them. In germline, CDR1 is MNHEY, CDR2 SMNVEV (reference sequence). CDR3 bases: TGTGCCAGCAGTCCCACCTTGTCGTCCGCTCAACCCCTCCACTTT. Translating gives CASSPTLSSAQPLHF.

J is TRBJ2-7 and V is TRBV7-6; D possibly corresponds to TRBD2 (5 bases). V lost 3 bases to trimming and J lost 2 bases, with 17 bases between them. This CDR3 has 16 amino acids. Germline CDR1 is SGHVS and CDR2 is FNYEAQ. As DNA, the CDR3 is TGTGCCAGCAGCTTGGTCGCCGAGGGCGCAGCCTACGAGCAGTACTTC. It yields the protein CASSLVAEGAAYEQYF. Based on the CDR3 plus reference TRBV7-6 and TRBJ2-7, the full variable domain is GAGVSQSPRYKVTKRGQDVALRCDPISGHVSLYWYRQALGQGPEFLTYFNYEAQQDKSGLPNDRFSAERPEGSISTLTIQRTEQRDSAMYRCASSLVAEGAAYEQYFGPGTRLTVT.

About this clone itself: Other DNA variants within this sample encode the same CDR3. The chain uses TRBV19 and TRBJ2-6; D gene unclear. Germline V gene data show CDR1 as LNHDA and CDR2 as SQIVND (reference sequence). CDR3 length equals 15 residues. The V end lost 5 bases, the J end lost 0 bases, and 8 bases lay between the germline ends. In nucleotides, the CDR3 is TGTGCCAGTAGTCTCGGTTTCTCTGGGGCCAACGTCCTGACTTTC. It translates to CASSLGFSGANVLTF.

The gene calls are TRBV11-2 and TRBJ1-3, with 11 bases that match TRBD1. The germline CDR1 and CDR2 sequences are SGHAT and FQNNGV. With V trimmed by 5 bases and J by 4 bases, 7 bases remained unmatched. The CDR3 has 16 residues. CDR3 sequence (DNA): TGTGCCAGCAGCCCCGGACAGGGGGCGGTGGGAAACACCATATATTTT. It yields the protein CASSPGQGAVGNTIYF.

This clone was counted a few times. The rearrangement links TRBV7-9 to TRBJ2-2, with D uncertain. CDR3 length: 11 amino acids. Per the germline V gene, CDR1 is SEHNR and CDR2 is FQNEAQ (reference sequence). V was clipped by 3 bases and J by 5 bases, with 1 base between them. The CDR3 DNA follows: TGTGCCAGCAGCTTGACCGGGGAGCTGTTTTTT. Its protein product is CASSLTGELFF. The full variable domain, in which reference TRBV7-9 and TRBJ2-2 provide the parts outside the CDR3, is DTGVSQNPRHKITKRGQNVTFRCDPISEHNRLYWYRQTLGQGPEFLTYFQNEAQLEKSRLLSDRFSAERPKGSFSTLEIQRTEQGDSAMYLCASSLTGELFFGEGSRLTVL.

The gene calls are TRBV28 and TRBJ1-2; 9 nucleotides agree with TRBD1. V dropped 9 bases and J dropped 9; count of bases not matched to a gene: 11. The CDR3 extends over 13 amino acids. The germline V gene encodes CDR1 MDHEN and CDR2 SYDVKM. The CDR3 spells CASNNRGRDSYTF. The CDR3, as DNA: TGTGCCAGTAACAACAGGGGGCGCGACAGCTACACCTTC.